The 15 T cell receptor beta chains reported below all come from one sample, sequenced in a study of CD8 T cells in ankylosing spondylitis. No antigens are known for them. TCRdb called the 5' RACE reads again in MiXCR, with one record for every CDR3 protein. The sample carries some 800,000 distinct CDR3 sequences, 10% to 15% recorded once. Study-level points and caveats: A TCR beta motif of under 10 highly homologous variants appeared characteristic of ankylosing spondylitis blood.

What was sequenced was blood, either unsorted or a sorted T cell fraction (not recorded which). The receptors stem from a male donor with ankylosing spondylitis.

This clonotype was observed a handful of times. The chain links TRBV7-6 to TRBJ2-6, with D hard to call. The CDR3 is made up of 14 amino acids. The V gene lost 6 bases and the J gene lost 2 bases, with 8 bases spanning the gap. Per the germline V gene, CDR1 is SGHVS and CDR2 is FNYEAQ. This chain's CDR3 is CASSQDPGANVLTF. DNA of the CDR3: TGTGCCAGCAGTCAGGATCCTGGGGCCAACGTCCTGACTTTC. The complete variable domain, with remaining parts taken from reference TRBV7-6 and TRBJ2-6, reads GAGVSQSPRYKVTKRGQDVALRCDPISGHVSLYWYRQALGQGPEFLTYFNYEAQQDKSGLPNDRFSAERPEGSISTLTIQRTEQRDSAMYRCASSQDPGANVLTFGAGSRLTVL.

V gene TRBV9 combines with J gene TRBJ2-1; the D gene is possibly TRBD1 (5 bases). The V and J ends lost 0 bases and 0 bases respectively, with 7 bases between them. Germline V CDR1 and CDR2: SGDLS, YYNGEE. The CDR3 covers 15 residues. This CDR3 reads CASSVGQSSYNEQFF. The CDR3 DNA reads as TGTGCCAGCAGCGTAGGACAGAGCTCCTACAATGAGCAGTTCTTC. The whole variable domain, remainder taken from reference TRBV9 and TRBJ2-1, is DSGVTQTPKHLITATGQRVTLRCSPRSGDLSVYWYQQSLDQGLQFLIQYYNGEERAKGNILERFSAQQFPDLHSELNLSSLELGDSALYFCASSVGQSSYNEQFFGPGTRLTVL.

The chain employs TRBV7-2 and TRBJ1-2, with TRBD1 as a possible D gene (5 bases). V dropped 5 bases and J dropped 4 bases, with 14 bases sitting between them. The germline V gene encodes CDR1 SGHTA and CDR2 FQGNSA. The CDR3 is 14 amino acids. CDR3 nucleotide sequence: TGTGCCAGCAGCCCAGCCCAGGGCCCCTATGGCTACACCTTC. Protein product: CASSPAQGPYGYTF.

The rearrangement uses TRBV20-1 and TRBJ1-1; a weak D match, TRBD1 (6 bases). The CDR3 contains 14 residues. The germline CDR1 and CDR2 sequences are DFQATT and SNEGSKA (reference sequence). V gave up 6 bases and J gave up 0 bases, with 14 bases separating them. CDR3 sequence: CSARRGPMNTEAFF. The CDR3 DNA is TGCAGTGCGCGCAGGGGTCCGATGAACACTGAAGCTTTCTTT.

This clonotype was detected only a few times. The chain combines TRBV7-2 with TRBJ1-2, with TRBD1 as a possible D gene (6 bases). V lost 1 base and J 7 bases, leaving 7 bases between the germline ends. CDR1 is SGHTA and CDR2 is FQGNSA in the germline V gene. The CDR3 loop spans 12 amino acids. The DNA of the CDR3 is TGTGCCAGCAGCTTAGACAGGGTTGGCTACACCTTC. Protein sequence: CASSLDRVGYTF.

V is TRBV7-8 and J is TRBJ1-6; the D gene is possibly TRBD1 (6 bases). V lost 3 bases to trimming and J lost 4 bases, with 13 bases between them. CDR3 length: 16 residues. Germline V CDR1 and CDR2: SGHVS, FQNEAQ. CDR3 nucleotides: TGTGCCAGCAGCTTTAGGACACAGGGTTATAATTCACCCCTCCACTTT. This sequence encodes CASSFRTQGYNSPLHF.

This clonotype has just a few counts. The genes are TRBV12-3 or TRBV12-4 and TRBJ1-1, with a tentative D call TRBD1 (5 bases). The V end was cut by 11 bases, the J end by 0 bases, with 16 bases between. The CDR3 spans 14 residues. The CDR3 DNA is TGTGCCGGTTTCAGGGACTCCATGAACACTGAAGCTTTCTTT. It encodes CAGFRDSMNTEAFF.

The chain has TRBV12-3 or TRBV12-4 and TRBJ2-1; D possibly matches TRBD1 or TRBD2 (5 bases each). The CDR3 has 15 amino acids. V dropped 8 bases and J dropped 10 bases, with 24 bases sitting between them. The chain's CDR3 is CASFQLGLAGHEQFF. For the CDR3, the DNA is TGTGCCAGCTTCCAATTGGGGCTAGCTGGCCACGAGCAGTTCTTC.

This clonotype was observed a handful of times. The genes are TRBV20-1 and TRBJ2-5; D gene ambiguous. The CDR3 is 16 residues long. Germline values: CDR1 DFQATT, CDR2 SNEGSKA (reference sequence). With 3 bases removed from V and 0 bases from J, the gap between germline ends came to 17 bases. DNA for the CDR3: TGCAGTGCTAGTTTAAGCGCCTCCACGTACCAAGAGACCCAGTACTTC. Protein: CSASLSASTYQETQYF.

The chain carries TRBV5-1 and TRBJ2-7, with no clear D. Trimming took off 0 bases at V and 1 base at J, with 14 bases between the two ends. The CDR3 has 16 residues. From germline, CDR1 is SGHRS and CDR2 YFSETQ. CDR3 amino acids: CASSLGSLLTSYEQYF. The DNA of the CDR3 is TGCGCCAGCAGCTTGGGCAGCCTCCTGACTTCCTACGAGCAGTACTTC. The variable domain in full, completed from reference TRBV5-1 and TRBJ2-7, reads KAGVTQTPRYLIKTRGQQVTLSCSPISGHRSVSWYQQTPGQGLQFLFEYFSETQRNKGNFPGRFSGRQFSNSRSEMNVSTLELGDSALYLCASSLGSLLTSYEQYFGPGTRLTVT.

This clonotype has a count of ten or more. V and J are TRBV5-1 and TRBJ1-1; the D gene is possibly TRBD1 (6 bases). The germline V gene encodes CDR1 SGHRS and CDR2 YFSETQ. V dropped 2 bases and J dropped 1 base, with 12 bases sitting between them. This CDR3 has 15 amino acids. The CDR3 coding sequence is TGCGCCAGCAGCTTACAGGGACCACCGAACACTGAAGCTTTCTTT. Translating gives CASSLQGPPNTEAFF.

The chain uses TRBV20-1 and TRBJ1-5; D not resolved. Trimming cost V 1 base and J 7 bases, with 8 bases left between them. The CDR3 consists of 12 residues. The V gene's germline CDR1 is DFQATT and CDR2 SNEGSKA (reference sequence). For the CDR3, the DNA is TGCAGTGCTAGAGTGCCTGGGCAGCCCCAGCATTTT. It specifies CSARVPGQPQHF.

The chain links TRBV29-1 to TRBJ1-1; D is uncertain. Germline assignment: CDR1 SQVTM and CDR2 ANQGSEA. The CDR3 totals 13 residues. The CDR3 region has the DNA TGCAGTGCCTGGAGGTCGTTGAACACTGAAGCTTTCTTT. This sequence encodes CSAWRSLNTEAFF.

The rearrangement links TRBV5-1 to TRBJ1-6, with 8 bases aligning to TRBD1. The length of the CDR3 is 15 residues. From germline, CDR1 is SGHRS and CDR2 YFSETQ. Germline trimming cut 5 bases from V and 14 bases from J; bases unmatched to any gene: 15. CDR3 DNA: TGCGCCAGCAGTCCCTGGACAGGGATCCCCCGGTCCCTCCACTTT. Amino acid sequence: CASSPWTGIPRSLHF.

This clonotype was detected a few times. The V call is TRBV7-2, the J call TRBJ1-3, with D maybe TRBD1 (5 bases). Looked up from germline, CDR1 is SGHTA and CDR2 is FQGNSA. V lost 1 base and J 4 bases, leaving 14 bases between the germline ends. The CDR3 has 16 residues. CDR3 loop: CASSLDGAVRGNTIYF. The CDR3 bases are TGTGCCAGCAGCTTAGACGGGGCAGTACGCGGAAACACCATATATTTT. The full variable domain, with the rest looked up from reference TRBV7-2 and TRBJ1-3, is GAGVSQSPSNKVTEKGKDVELRCDPISGHTALYWYRQSLGQGLEFLIYFQGNSAPDKSGLPSDRFSAERTGGSVSTLTIQRTQQEDSAVYLCASSLDGAVRGNTIYFGEGSWLTVV.